This T cell receptor beta chain was documented in a study of metastatic and nonmetastatic thyroid tumors. Study-wide context: The comparison covered peripheral blood and tumor or nodule tissue in malignant and benign thyroid patients.

Study outcomes and limitations: Significantly higher TCR beta diversity was reportedly seen in malignant thyroid tumors than benign nodules, in blood and tumor.

A remark on this clone: Antigen unknown.

CDR1 SGHAT and CDR2 FQNNGV come from the germline V gene. The CDR3 consists of 16 residues. V dropped 4 bases and J dropped 6; count of bases not matched to a gene: 10. Original handling: Researchers built a distant-metastasis classifier for papillary thyroid cancer that drew on CDR3 differences across clinicopathological groups. TCRdb re-clonotyped the PCR reads through MiXCR. The V and J calls, along with clone size, are taken from TCRdb and not from the paper's own processing. The sample yields more than 40,000 clones, around 28% seen once. Thyroid surgery took place with no prior treatment in any patient.

The source material was blood. This receptor was identified in a male donor with papillary thyroid cancer or a benign thyroid nodule (not recorded which). Some clones in this sample may be carry-over from other donors' samples. The genes are TRBV11-2 and TRBJ2-2; 8 bases are shared with TRBD2. The CDR3 bases are TGTGCCAGCAGCTGGGGGGTCGGGAGGGCCCCCGGGGAGCTGTTTTTT. Protein: CASSWGVGRAPGELFF.